Sequencing of this T cell receptor (beta chain) was carried out in a study of cytomegalovirus exposure and HLA in healthy donors. The germline CDR1 and CDR2 sequences are LNHNV and YYDKDF (reference sequence). This CDR3 has 17 amino acids. Primers: 60 Vbeta forward and 13 Jbeta reverse. Libraries were prepared by immunoSEQ multiplex PCR; TCRdb keeps only in-frame clonotypes and omits some of them. The sample carries under 200,000 clones, 80% to 85% recorded once. Concerning this clone: At one of its ends the junction is not consistent with the germline gene, which may arise from a read error.

The chain joins TRBV15 to TRBJ2-1, with 10 bases matching TRBD2. Sequencing input: PBMCs. This TCR was recovered from a woman under 30 in good health and CMV-seronegative. The CDR3 sequence is CATGRDLTSGRANEQFF. The CDR3 nucleotides read TGTGCCACCGGCAGAGATCTTACCAGCGGGAGGGCCAATGAGCAGTTCTTC.